The 17 T cell receptor beta chains below were found in one sample sequenced in a study of T-cell reconstitution after alpha-beta-depleted transplantation in children. Preparation of the TCRbeta library used unique molecular identifiers. One entry per CDR3 protein, called by TCRdb with MiXCR from the PCR reads. The sample lists roughly 240,000 distinct CDR3 sequences; around 7.5% were seen once. Sequenced material: PBMCs, mostly from graft donor cells, taken 180 days after TCRalphabeta/CD19-depleted stem cell transplant. The receptors come from a male patient aged 5 to 17 who had a stem cell transplant for acute lymphoblastic leukemia, so the T cells may come from the graft donor.

Many counts were recorded for this clonotype. The chain recombines TRBV29-1 with TRBJ2-1; TRBD2 agrees at 10 bases. The V segment lost 1 base and the J segment 8 bases; nucleotides outside the gene matches: 5. The CDR3 is made up of 14 amino acids. CDR1 and CDR2 (germline): SQVTM, ANQGSEA. CDR3 sequence: CSVEGLAGADEQFF. The CDR3 DNA reads TGCAGCGTTGAAGGTCTAGCGGGAGCGGATGAGCAGTTCTTC.

This clonotype was detected ten times or more. The chain recombines TRBV7-9 with TRBJ1-1; TRBD1 agrees at 7 bases. The CDR3 consists of 14 residues. The V gene end was trimmed by 5 bases and the J gene end by 6 bases; junction bases not matched to a gene: 9. Germline V gene lookup returns CDR1 SEHNR and CDR2 FQNEAQ (reference sequence). The CDR3 bases are TGTGCCAGCAGCGTAATACCACAGGGGCCTGAAGCTTTCTTT. It is translated as CASSVIPQGPEAFF. Drawing the rest from reference TRBV7-9 and TRBJ1-1, the complete variable domain is DTGVSQNPRHKITKRGQNVTFRCDPISEHNRLYWYRQTLGQGPEFLTYFQNEAQLEKSRLLSDRFSAERPKGSFSTLEIQRTEQGDSAMYLCASSVIPQGPEAFFGQGTRLTVV.

At least ten counts were recorded for this clonotype. The chain employs TRBV20-1 and TRBJ2-7; 7 bases map to TRBD2. Trimming removed 0 bases from V and 4 bases from J; junction bases left unmatched: 9. This CDR3 has 15 amino acids. Germline CDR1 reads DFQATT; CDR2 reads SNEGSKA (reference sequence). DNA for the CDR3: TGCAGTGCTAGAGATCCGAAGGCCGGGGGGTACGAGCAGTACTTC. Translated: CSARDPKAGGYEQYF.

This clonotype occurred many times. This chain joins TRBV2 and TRBJ1-1; D ambiguous. Germline V lookup: CDR1 SNHLY, CDR2 FYNNEI. V was pared by 8 bases and J by 5 bases, with 6 bases between. CDR3 length equals 10 residues. This chain's CDR3 is CASLGTEAFF. Here the CDR3 DNA reads TGTGCCAGCTTGGGAACTGAAGCTTTCTTT.

This clonotype was found many times. The chain has TRBV20-1 and TRBJ1-6, with TRBD1 as a possible D gene (6 bases). Per the germline V gene, CDR1 is DFQATT and CDR2 is SNEGSKA (reference sequence). CDR3 length equals 13 residues. V lost 6 bases and J 7 bases, leaving 13 bases between the germline ends. The CDR3 coding sequence is TGCAGTGCGCTGGACAGTTTGAATTCACCCCTCCACTTT. This codes for CSALDSLNSPLHF.

This clonotype was detected ten times or more. The chain joins TRBV12-5 to TRBJ1-5; D is uncertain. Germline values: CDR1 LGHNT, CDR2 FRNRAP. This CDR3 is built from 16 residues. The V gene lost 7 bases and the J gene lost 1 base, with 17 bases spanning the gap. CDR3 DNA: TGTGCTAGTGCCCTCGAGTTGGGCTGGAGCAATCAGCCCCAGCATTTT. Translated, it gives CASALELGWSNQPQHF.

This clonotype has ten or more counts. The chain carries TRBV7-9 and TRBJ1-2, with D tentatively TRBD1 (5 bases). Germline CDR1 SEHNR, CDR2 FQNEAQ (reference sequence). Trimming cost V 3 bases and J 7 bases, with 9 bases left between them. The CDR3 is 12 residues long. CDR3 in DNA: TGTGCCAGCAGCTTCAGGGTTGGTGGCTACACCTTC. This translates into CASSFRVGGYTF. Combining the CDR3 with reference TRBV7-9 and TRBJ1-2 gives the whole variable domain DTGVSQNPRHKITKRGQNVTFRCDPISEHNRLYWYRQTLGQGPEFLTYFQNEAQLEKSRLLSDRFSAERPKGSFSTLEIQRTEQGDSAMYLCASSFRVGGYTFGSGTRLTVV.

This clonotype was counted at least ten times. This sequence joins TRBV7-8 and TRBJ2-1; 8 bases agree with TRBD2. Trimming removed 5 bases from V and 9 bases from J; junction bases left unmatched: 6. The CDR3 contains 13 residues. Looked up from germline, CDR1 is SGHVS and CDR2 is FQNEAQ. The DNA for the CDR3 is TGTGCCAGCAGCCGACAGCGGGAGAGTGAGCAGTTCTTC. Protein: CASSRQRESEQFF.

On this clonotype itself: This may come from a read error, since a much larger clone is one base off. The chain carries TRBV4-3 and TRBJ2-2; D is undetermined. Germline CDR1 reads LGHNA; CDR2 reads YSLEER. Deletions cut 5 bases from V and 7 bases from J, with 11 bases between. There are 13 residues in the CDR3. Written as DNA, the CDR3 is TGCGCCAGCAGCTCCAGGACCGGCGGGGAGCTGTTTTTT. Encoded protein: CASSSRTGGELFF.

In its sample, this clonotype was seen many times. The chain links TRBV15 to TRBJ2-7; D ambiguous. Looked up from germline, CDR1 is LNHNV and CDR2 is YYDKDF (reference sequence). The CDR3 spans 14 residues. The V gene lost 0 bases and the J gene lost 3 bases, with 9 bases spanning the gap. CDR3 protein: CATSREGRNYEQYF. CDR3 coding DNA: TGTGCCACCAGCAGAGAGGGCAGGAACTACGAGCAGTACTTC.

This clonotype was observed at least ten times. The chain uses TRBV20-1 and TRBJ2-3, with unresolved D. The ends were cut back, 4 bases at V and 7 bases at J, with 9 bases in the middle. The CDR3 runs to 11 residues. Germline V gene data show CDR1 as DFQATT and CDR2 as SNEGSKA (reference sequence). The CDR3 spells CSAIVGNTQYF. The CDR3 region has the DNA TGCAGTGCTATAGTCGGCAATACGCAGTATTTT.

At least ten counts were recorded for this clonotype. V and J are TRBV20-1 and TRBJ2-5, with TRBD2 identical over 11 bases. The CDR3 consists of 16 residues. CDR1 and CDR2 (germline): DFQATT, SNEGSKA (reference sequence). The ends lost 3 bases at V and 4 bases at J; junction bases unmatched: 10. The CDR3 DNA reads TGCAGTGCTAGGGGGATTAAGACTAGCGGGACAGAGACCCAGTACTTC. Amino acid sequence: CSARGIKTSGTETQYF.

There are many counts of this clonotype. The chain recombines TRBV7-3 with TRBJ2-3; D gene ambiguous. The germline V and J ends were trimmed by 4 bases and 2 bases, with 13 bases remaining between them. This CDR3 has 15 amino acids. Germline V gene lookup returns CDR1 SGHTA and CDR2 FQGTGA. This CDR3 reads CASSSSKHFTDTQYF. In DNA form, the CDR3 reads TGTGCCAGCAGCTCCTCGAAACACTTCACAGATACGCAGTATTTT.

This clonotype was counted many times. CDR3 sequence reads: CASSFRFSNQPQHF. In DNA, the CDR3 is TGTGCCAGCAGTTTCAGATTTAGCAATCAGCCCCAGCATTTT. V usage is TRBV12-3 or TRBV12-4 and J usage is TRBJ1-5, with D hard to call. This CDR3 is 14 amino acids long. Trimming took off 3 bases at V and 0 bases at J, with 6 bases between the two ends.

This clonotype was seen ten or more times. This chain joins TRBV9 and TRBJ2-7; D could derive from TRBD1 or TRBD2 (5 bases each). In germline, CDR1 is SGDLS, CDR2 YYNGEE. The CDR3 runs to 13 residues. Trimming took 4 bases from V and 2 from J, leaving 10 bases between them. This chain's CDR3 is CASSPGRTYEQYF. In nucleotides, the CDR3 is TGTGCCAGCAGCCCGGGACGGACCTACGAGCAGTACTTC.

The table lists this clonotype with many counts. This rearrangement joins TRBV24-1 to TRBJ1-5; tentatively, D is TRBD1 (5 bases). The CDR3 runs to 15 residues. The germline CDR1 and CDR2 sequences are KGHDR and SFDVKD. Trimming pared 3 bases from V and 0 bases from J, leaving 8 bases between. CDR3 loop: CATSDVGDSNQPQHF. CDR3 coding DNA: TGTGCCACCAGTGATGTAGGGGATAGCAATCAGCCCCAGCATTTT.

This clonotype has a count of ten or more. The rearrangement uses TRBV5-5 and TRBJ2-7, with D unclear. Germline V gives CDR1 SGHKS, CDR2 YYEKEE (reference sequence). The V gene lost 3 bases and the J gene lost 2 bases, with 15 bases spanning the gap. The CDR3 is made up of 15 amino acids. This chain's CDR3 is CASSSRLRVAYEQYF. In DNA, the CDR3 is TGTGCCAGCAGCTCCAGGCTCCGGGTCGCCTACGAGCAGTACTTC.